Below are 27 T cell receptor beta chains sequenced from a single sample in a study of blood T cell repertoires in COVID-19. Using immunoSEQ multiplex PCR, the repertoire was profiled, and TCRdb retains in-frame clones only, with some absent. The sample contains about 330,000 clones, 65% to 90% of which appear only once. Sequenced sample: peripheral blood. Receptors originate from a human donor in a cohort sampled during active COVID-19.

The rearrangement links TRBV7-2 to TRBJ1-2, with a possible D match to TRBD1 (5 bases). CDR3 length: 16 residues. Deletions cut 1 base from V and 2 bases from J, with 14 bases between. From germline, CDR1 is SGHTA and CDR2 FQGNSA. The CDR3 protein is CASSLDLTAQNYGYTF. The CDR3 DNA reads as TGTGCCAGCAGCTTAGATCTGACAGCTCAGAACTATGGCTACACCTTC.

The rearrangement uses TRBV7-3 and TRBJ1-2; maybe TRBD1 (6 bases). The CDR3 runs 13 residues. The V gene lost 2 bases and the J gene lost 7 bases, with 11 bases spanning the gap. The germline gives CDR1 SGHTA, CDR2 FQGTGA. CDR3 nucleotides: TGTGCCAGCAGCTTAGGCCAGGGGTTTGGCTACACCTTC. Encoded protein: CASSLGQGFGYTF. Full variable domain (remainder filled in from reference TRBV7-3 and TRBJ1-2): GAGVSQTPSNKVTEKGKYVELRCDPISGHTALYWYRQSLGQGPEFLIYFQGTGAADDSGLPNDRFFAVRPEGSVSTLKIQRTERGDSAVYLCASSLGQGFGYTFGSGTRLTVV.

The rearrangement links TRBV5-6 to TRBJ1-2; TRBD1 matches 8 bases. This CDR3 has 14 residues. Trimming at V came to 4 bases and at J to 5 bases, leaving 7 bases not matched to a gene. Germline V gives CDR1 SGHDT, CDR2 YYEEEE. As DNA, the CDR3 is TGTGCCAGCAGCATGACAGGGGTCCTTTATGGCTACACCTTC. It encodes CASSMTGVLYGYTF.

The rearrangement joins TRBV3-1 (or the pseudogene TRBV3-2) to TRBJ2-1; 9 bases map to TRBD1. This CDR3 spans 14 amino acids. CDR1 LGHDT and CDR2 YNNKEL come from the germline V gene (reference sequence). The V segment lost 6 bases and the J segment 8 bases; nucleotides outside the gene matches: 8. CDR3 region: CASRMTGGVHEQFF. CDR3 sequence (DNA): TGTGCCAGCAGAATGACAGGGGGGGTCCATGAGCAGTTCTTC.

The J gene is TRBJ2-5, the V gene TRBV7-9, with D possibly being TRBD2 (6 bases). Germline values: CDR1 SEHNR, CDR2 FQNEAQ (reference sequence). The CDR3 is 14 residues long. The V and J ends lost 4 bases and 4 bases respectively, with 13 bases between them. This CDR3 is CASSSDWGGETQYF. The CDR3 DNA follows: TGTGCCAGCAGCTCTGATTGGGGAGGAGAGACCCAGTACTTC. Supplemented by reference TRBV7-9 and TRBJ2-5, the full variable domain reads DTGVSQNPRHKITKRGQNVTFRCDPISEHNRLYWYRQTLGQGPEFLTYFQNEAQLEKSRLLSDRFSAERPKGSFSTLEIQRTEQGDSAMYLCASSSDWGGETQYFGPGTRLLVL.

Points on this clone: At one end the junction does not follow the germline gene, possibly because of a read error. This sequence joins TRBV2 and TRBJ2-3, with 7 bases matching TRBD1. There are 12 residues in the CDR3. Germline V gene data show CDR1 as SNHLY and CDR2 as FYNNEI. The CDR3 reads CASSEQGTAKPF. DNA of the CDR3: TGTGCCAGCAGTGAACAGGGGACAGCCAAACCTTTT.

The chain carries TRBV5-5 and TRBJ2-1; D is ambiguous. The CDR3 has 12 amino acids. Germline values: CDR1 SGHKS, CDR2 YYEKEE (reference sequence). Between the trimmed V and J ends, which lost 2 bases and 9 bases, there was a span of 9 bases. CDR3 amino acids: CASSFLAVEQFF. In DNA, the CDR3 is TGTGCCAGCAGCTTCCTTGCGGTTGAGCAGTTCTTC.

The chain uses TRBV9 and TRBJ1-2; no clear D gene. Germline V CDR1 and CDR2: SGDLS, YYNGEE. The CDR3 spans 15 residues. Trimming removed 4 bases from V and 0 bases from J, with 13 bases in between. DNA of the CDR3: TGTGCCAGCAGCCCTAGCCCAGGTTCTAACTATGGCTACACCTTC. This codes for CASSPSPGSNYGYTF.

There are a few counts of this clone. This CDR3 reads CASNLQGATDTQYF. The DNA of the CDR3 is TGTGCCAGCAACCTACAGGGTGCGACAGATACGCAGTATTTT. The V gene is TRBV2, the J gene TRBJ2-3; a possible D gene is TRBD1 (6 bases). The V gene's germline CDR1 is SNHLY and CDR2 FYNNEI. The germline V and J ends were trimmed by 7 bases and 3 bases, with 14 bases remaining between them. CDR3 length: 14 amino acids.

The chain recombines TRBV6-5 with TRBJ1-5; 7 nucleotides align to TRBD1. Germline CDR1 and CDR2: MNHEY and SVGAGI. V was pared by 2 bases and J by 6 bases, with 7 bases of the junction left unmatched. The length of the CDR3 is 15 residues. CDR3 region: CASSYRGGEGQPQHF. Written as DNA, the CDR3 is TGTGCCAGCAGTTACCGAGGGGGCGAGGGTCAGCCCCAGCATTTT.

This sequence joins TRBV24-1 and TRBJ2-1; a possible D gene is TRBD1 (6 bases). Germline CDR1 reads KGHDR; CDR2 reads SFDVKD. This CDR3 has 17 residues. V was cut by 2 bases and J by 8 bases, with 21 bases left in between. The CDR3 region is CATSDSPTGPLEDEQFF. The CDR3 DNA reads TGTGCCACCAGTGATTCACCGACAGGCCCCCTTGAGGATGAGCAGTTCTTC.

CDR3 nucleotides: TGTGCCAGCAGTTACTCTGCAGGGACTTATTCACCCCTCCACTTT. Its translation: CASSYSAGTYSPLHF. The chain couples TRBV6-5 to TRBJ1-6; D is perhaps TRBD1 (5 bases). V was cut by 0 bases and J by 8 bases, with 11 bases left in between. The CDR3 totals 15 residues. CDR1 and CDR2 from the germline V gene are MNHEY and SVGAGI.

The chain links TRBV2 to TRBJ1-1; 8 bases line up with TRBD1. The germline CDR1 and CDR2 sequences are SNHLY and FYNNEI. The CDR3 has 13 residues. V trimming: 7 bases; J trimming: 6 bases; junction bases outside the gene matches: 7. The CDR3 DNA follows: TGTGCCAGCAACCCAGACAGGGGCGCTGAAGCTTTCTTT. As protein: CASNPDRGAEAFF.

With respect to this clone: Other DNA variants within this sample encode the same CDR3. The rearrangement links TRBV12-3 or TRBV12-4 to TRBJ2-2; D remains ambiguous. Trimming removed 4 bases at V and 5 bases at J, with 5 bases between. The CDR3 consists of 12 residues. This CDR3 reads CASSSDTGELFF. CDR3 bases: TGTGCCAGCAGTTCAGATACCGGGGAGCTGTTTTTT.

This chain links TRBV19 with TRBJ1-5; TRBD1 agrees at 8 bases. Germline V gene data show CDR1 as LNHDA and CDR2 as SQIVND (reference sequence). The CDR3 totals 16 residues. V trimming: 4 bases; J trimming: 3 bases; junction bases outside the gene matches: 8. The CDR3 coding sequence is TGTGCCAGTAGTACGGGGACAGGTGCCTTCAATCAGCCCCAGCATTTT. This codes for CASSTGTGAFNQPQHF.

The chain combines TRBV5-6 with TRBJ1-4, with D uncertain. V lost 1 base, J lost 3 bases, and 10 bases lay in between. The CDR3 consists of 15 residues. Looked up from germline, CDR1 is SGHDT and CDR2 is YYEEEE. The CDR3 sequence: CASSLRSSSNEKLFF. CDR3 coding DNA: TGTGCCAGCAGCTTGCGCAGTTCGTCTAATGAAAAACTGTTTTTT.

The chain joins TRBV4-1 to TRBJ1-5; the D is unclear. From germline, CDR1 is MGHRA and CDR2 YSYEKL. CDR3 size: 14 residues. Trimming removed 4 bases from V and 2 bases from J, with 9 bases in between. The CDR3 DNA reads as TGCGCCAGCAGCCGGACGAGGGGCAATCAGCCCCAGCATTTT. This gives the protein CASSRTRGNQPQHF.

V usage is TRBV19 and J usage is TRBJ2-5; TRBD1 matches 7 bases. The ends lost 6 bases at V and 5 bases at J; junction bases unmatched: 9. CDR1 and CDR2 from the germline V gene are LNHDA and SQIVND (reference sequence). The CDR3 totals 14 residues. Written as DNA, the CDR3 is TGTGCCAGTAGCGGACAGGCCAGGGCGGAGACCCAGTACTTC. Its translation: CASSGQARAETQYF. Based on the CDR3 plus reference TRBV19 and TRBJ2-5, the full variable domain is DGGITQSPKYLFRKEGQNVTLSCEQNLNHDAMYWYRQDPGQGLRLIYYSQIVNDFQKGDIAEGYSVSREKKESFPLTVTSAQKNPTAFYLCASSGQARAETQYFGPGTRLLVL.

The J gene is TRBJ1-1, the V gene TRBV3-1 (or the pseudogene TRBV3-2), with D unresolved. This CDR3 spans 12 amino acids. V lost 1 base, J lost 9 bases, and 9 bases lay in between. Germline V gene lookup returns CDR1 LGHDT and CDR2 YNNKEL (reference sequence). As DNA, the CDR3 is TGTGCCAGCAGCCAAGGGCAAGTTAAAGCTTTCTTT. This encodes CASSQGQVKAFF.

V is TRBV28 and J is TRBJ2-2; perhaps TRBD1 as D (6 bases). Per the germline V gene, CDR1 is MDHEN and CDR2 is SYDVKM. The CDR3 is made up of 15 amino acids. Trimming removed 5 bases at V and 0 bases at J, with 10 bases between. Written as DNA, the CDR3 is TGTGCCAGCAGTATTCGGACAGCGAACACCGGGGAGCTGTTTTTT. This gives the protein CASSIRTANTGELFF. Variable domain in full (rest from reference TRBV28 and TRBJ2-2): DVKVTQSSRYLVKRTGEKVFLECVQDMDHENMFWYRQDPGLGLRLIYFSYDVKMKEKGDIPEGYSVSREKKERFSLILESASTNQTSMYLCASSIRTANTGELFFGEGSRLTVL.

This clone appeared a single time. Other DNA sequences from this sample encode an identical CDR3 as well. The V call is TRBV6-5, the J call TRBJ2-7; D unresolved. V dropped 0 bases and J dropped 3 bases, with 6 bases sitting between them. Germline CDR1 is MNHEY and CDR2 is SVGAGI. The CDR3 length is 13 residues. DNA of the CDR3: TGTGCCAGCAGTTACTCGGGCAGCTACGAGCAGTACTTC. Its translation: CASSYSGSYEQYF.

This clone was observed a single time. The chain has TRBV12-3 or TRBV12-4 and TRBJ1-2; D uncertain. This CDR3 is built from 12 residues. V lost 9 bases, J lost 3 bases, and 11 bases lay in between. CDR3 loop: CASESRDYGYTF. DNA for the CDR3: TGTGCCAGTGAAAGTCGGGACTATGGCTACACCTTC.

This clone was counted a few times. The CDR3 reads CASSYQDRPNEKLFF. The CDR3 DNA is TGTGCCAGCAGTTACCAGGACAGACCTAATGAAAAACTGTTTTTT. This rearrangement joins TRBV6-5 to TRBJ1-4, with a possible D match to TRBD1 (6 bases). CDR3 length: 15 amino acids. Germline values: CDR1 MNHEY, CDR2 SVGAGI. Trimming cost V 2 bases and J 3 bases, with 10 bases left between them.

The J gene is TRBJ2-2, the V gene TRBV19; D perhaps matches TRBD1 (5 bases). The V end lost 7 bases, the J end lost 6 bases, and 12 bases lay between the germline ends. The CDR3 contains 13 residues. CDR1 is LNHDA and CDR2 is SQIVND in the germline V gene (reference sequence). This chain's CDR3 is CASNAGFAGELFF. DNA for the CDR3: TGTGCCAGTAATGCAGGGTTCGCCGGGGAGCTGTTTTTT. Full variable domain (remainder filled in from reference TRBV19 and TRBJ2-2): DGGITQSPKYLFRKEGQNVTLSCEQNLNHDAMYWYRQDPGQGLRLIYYSQIVNDFQKGDIAEGYSVSREKKESFPLTVTSAQKNPTAFYLCASNAGFAGELFFGEGSRLTVL.

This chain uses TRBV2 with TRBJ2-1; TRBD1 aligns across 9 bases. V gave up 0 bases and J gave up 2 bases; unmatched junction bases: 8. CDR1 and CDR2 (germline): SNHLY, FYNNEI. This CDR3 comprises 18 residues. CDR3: CASSEAATGQGAYNEQFF. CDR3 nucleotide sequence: TGTGCCAGCAGTGAAGCGGCCACGGGACAGGGTGCCTACAATGAGCAGTTCTTC. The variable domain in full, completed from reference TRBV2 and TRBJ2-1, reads EPEVTQTPSHQVTQMGQEVILRCVPISNHLYFYWYRQILGQKVEFLVSFYNNEISEKSEIFDDQFSVERPDGSNFTLKIRSTKLEDSAMYFCASSEAATGQGAYNEQFFGPGTRLTVL.

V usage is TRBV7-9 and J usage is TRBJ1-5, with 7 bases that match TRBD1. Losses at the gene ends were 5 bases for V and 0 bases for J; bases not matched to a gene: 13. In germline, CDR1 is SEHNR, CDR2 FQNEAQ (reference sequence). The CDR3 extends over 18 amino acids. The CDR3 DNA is TGTGCCAGCAGCGTGACAGGGAACCCACCCCATAGCAATCAGCCCCAGCATTTT. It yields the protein CASSVTGNPPHSNQPQHF.

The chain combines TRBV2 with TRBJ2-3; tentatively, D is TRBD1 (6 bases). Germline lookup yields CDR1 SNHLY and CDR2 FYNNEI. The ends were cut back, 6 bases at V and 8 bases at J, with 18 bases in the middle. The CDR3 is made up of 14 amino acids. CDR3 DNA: TGTGCCAGCAGAGAGACCGCGGACAGCGGTACGCAGTATTTT. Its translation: CASRETADSGTQYF.